The sequence of this TCR delta chain was determined in a study of Vδ1+ human thymocytes. General observations from the study: The authors advised highly purified populations and single-cell validation. Unlike peripheral blood Vdelta1+ controls, thymic delta-chain sequences included approximately 21% Vdelta2 and few Vdelta3. Donors shared many TRG clonotypes but few TRD clonotypes. Thymic TRG and TRD repertoires appeared highly polyclonal.

The template was reverse-transcribed extracted RNA. The CDR3 regions were amplified by multiplex PCR from V-gene primers to a constant-region primer. TCRdb applied CATT to the multiplex PCR reads for clone calling. Of approximately 58,000 delta-chain clones listed, about 16% are singletons. Details on this clone: Its antigen is as yet unknown.

Vdelta1+ thymocyte sorts reached between roughly 97% and 99.6% purity. Trimming shortened V by 1 base and J by 3 bases, and 18 bases separated the two germline ends. The CDR3 covers 17 residues. Germline V CDR1 and CDR2: TSWWSYY, QGS. The TCR was taken from a girl in the first two years of life who had congenital heart surgery. The sequenced sample was Vdelta1+ gamma-delta thymocytes from the thymus. Stated subset: FACS-sorted CD3+ TCRalphabeta- TCRVdelta1+ TCRVdelta2- thymocytes. V usage is TRDV1 and J usage is TRDJ1, with D unresolved. DNA of the CDR3: TGTGCTCTTGGGGAACCTAGATCTAGGTTACTGTCCGATAAACTCATCTTT. Its protein is CALGEPRSRLLSDKLIF.